These 13 T cell receptor beta chains came from one sample sequenced in a study of T cells in Graves' hyperthyroidism and ophthalmopathy. TCR beta CDR3 region amplification was performed from RNA transcripts. An initial round of RT-PCR targeting the TCR CDR3 relied on the HTBI primer set. TCRdb passed the multiplex PCR reads through MiXCR, listing each CDR3 protein once. The sample consists of roughly 500,000 distinct CDR3 sequences, over 45% of them appearing once. Material: peripheral blood or thyroid tissue (not recorded which). The receptor source for this set is an adult woman with Graves' disease, either hyperthyroidism or ophthalmopathy (not recorded which).

This clonotype occurred a few times. The chain combines TRBV30 with TRBJ2-5; TRBD1 agrees at 8 bases. There are 12 residues in the CDR3. With 5 bases clipped from V and 5 bases from J, the junction kept 4 bases outside the gene matches. CDR1 and CDR2 (germline): GTSNPN, SVGIG (reference sequence). The CDR3 reads CAWDRGGETQYF. The CDR3 DNA reads TGTGCCTGGGACAGGGGAGGTGAGACCCAGTACTTC.

The chain carries TRBV2 and TRBJ1-6; D perhaps matches TRBD1 (5 bases). CDR1 and CDR2 from the germline V gene are SNHLY and FYNNEI. This CDR3 has 16 residues. Trimming shortened V by 7 bases and J by 2 bases, and 15 bases separated the two germline ends. CDR3 coding DNA: TGTGCCAGCAACCCGATAGGGGCGACCTATAATTCACCCCTCCACTTT. Translating it yields CASNPIGATYNSPLHF.

The chain employs TRBV27 and TRBJ1-6, with D possibly matching TRBD1 (5 bases). Germline V gene sequence: CDR1 MNHEY, CDR2 SMNVEV (reference sequence). CDR3 length: 15 residues. V lost 4 bases and J 7 bases, leaving 14 bases between the germline ends. CDR3: CASSSGLLGNSPLHF. DNA of the CDR3: TGTGCCAGCAGTTCAGGGTTATTGGGGAATTCACCCCTCCACTTT.

The gene calls are TRBV29-1 and TRBJ2-7; 9 nucleotides line up with TRBD2. Per germline, CDR1 SQVTM and CDR2 ANQGSEA. The CDR3 covers 12 residues. Losses at the gene ends were 6 bases for V and 3 bases for J; bases not matched to a gene: 3. The CDR3, as DNA: TGCAGCGTGGATAGCGGGGGCTACGAGCAGTACTTC. Translation gives CSVDSGGYEQYF.

This clonotype was recorded at least ten times. The rearrangement uses TRBV7-8 and TRBJ2-2; 11 nucleotides match TRBD2. This CDR3 is 16 amino acids long. Germline values: CDR1 SGHVS, CDR2 FQNEAQ. V lost 1 base to trimming and J lost 6 bases; unmatched junction nucleotides: 4. CDR3 nucleotides: TGTGCCAGCAGCTTAGTAGCGGGAGGGACTCCCGGGGAGCTGTTTTTT. It specifies CASSLVAGGTPGELFF. The full variable domain, its missing parts supplied by reference TRBV7-8 and TRBJ2-2, is GAGVSQSPRYKVAKRGQDVALRCDPISGHVSLFWYQQALGQGPEFLTYFQNEAQLDKSGLPSDRFFAERPEGSVSTLKIQRTQQEDSAVYLCASSLVAGGTPGELFFGEGSRLTVL.

This clonotype was observed a single time. V usage is TRBV20-1 and J usage is TRBJ2-3; 7 nucleotides match TRBD2. Germline lookup yields CDR1 DFQATT and CDR2 SNEGSKA (reference sequence). The CDR3 consists of 15 residues. V shed 5 bases, J shed 2 bases, and the junction held 10 bases outside the gene matches. The CDR3 is CSASNGLAVTDTQYF. For the CDR3, the DNA is TGCAGTGCTTCCAACGGGCTAGCGGTCACAGATACGCAGTATTTT.

V and J are TRBV7-2 and TRBJ2-7; no clear D. This CDR3 has 12 residues. V was pared by 1 base and J by 6 bases, with 7 bases between. Germline-derived CDR1 and CDR2 are SGHTA and FQGNSA. CDR3 coding DNA: TGTGCCAGCAGCTTAGATTTGCGCGAGCAGTACTTC. Its translation is CASSLDLREQYF. The full variable domain, rest sourced from reference TRBV7-2 and TRBJ2-7, is GAGVSQSPSNKVTEKGKDVELRCDPISGHTALYWYRQSLGQGLEFLIYFQGNSAPDKSGLPSDRFSAERTGGSVSTLTIQRTQQEDSAVYLCASSLDLREQYFGPGTRLTVT.

This chain joins TRBV29-1 and TRBJ2-3; 8 nucleotides match TRBD2. Germline V lookup: CDR1 SQVTM, CDR2 ANQGSEA. V lost 7 bases, J lost 6 bases, and 6 bases stayed unmatched. The length of the CDR3 is 12 residues. The CDR3: CSGWTSSDTQYF. The CDR3 bases are TGCAGCGGCTGGACTAGCTCGGATACGCAGTATTTT.

For this clonotype: This may arise from a read error, as a much more abundant clone is one base away. The chain uses TRBV6-5 and TRBJ1-5; unclear D gene. This CDR3 spans 14 amino acids. Germline lookup yields CDR1 MNHEY and CDR2 SVGAGI. V was clipped by 2 bases and J by 1 base, with 6 bases between them. Here the CDR3 reads CASSYAGSNQPQHF. In nucleotides, the CDR3 is TGTGCCAGCAGTTACGCGGGGAGCAATCAGCCCCAGCATTTT.

This clonotype was found a few times. The chain uses TRBV5-4 and TRBJ1-6; D is unresolved. Germline values: CDR1 SGHNT, CDR2 YYREEE (reference sequence). V lost 0 bases and J 0 bases, leaving 10 bases between the germline ends. This CDR3 is 17 amino acids long. CDR3 nucleotide sequence: TGTGCCAGCAGCTTGGAACGCGGAAGCTCCTATAATTCACCCCTCCACTTT. It codes for CASSLERGSSYNSPLHF.

On this clonotype itself: One base away lies a much larger clone, so this may be a sequencing read error. The chain couples TRBV12-3 or TRBV12-4 to TRBJ2-6; D might be TRBD1 or TRBD2, each matching 5 bases. V lost 7 bases and J lost 0, with 13 bases in between. The CDR3 contains 16 residues. The CDR3 here is CASIPWGRSGANVLTF. CDR3 in DNA: TGTGCCAGCATCCCCTGGGGACGCTCTGGGGCCAACGTCCTGACTTTC.

The chain recombines TRBV24-1 with TRBJ1-2; perhaps TRBD1 as D (5 bases). The CDR3 is 16 residues long. The germline V and J ends were trimmed by 4 bases and 8 bases, with 22 bases remaining between them. Germline CDR1 and CDR2: KGHDR and SFDVKD. CDR3 DNA sequence: TGTGCCACCAGTGAGGCAGGGATTGTCGGACTACAGGGCTACACCTTC. It specifies CATSEAGIVGLQGYTF.

J is TRBJ1-2 and V is TRBV10-3, with D possibly being TRBD1 (5 bases). CDR3 length: 15 amino acids. Trimming took 0 bases from V and 3 from J, leaving 11 bases between them. Germline CDR1 ENHRY, CDR2 SYGVKD. The CDR3 sequence: CAISESNQGYYGYTF. CDR3 coding DNA: TGTGCCATCAGTGAGTCGAATCAGGGCTACTATGGCTACACCTTC.